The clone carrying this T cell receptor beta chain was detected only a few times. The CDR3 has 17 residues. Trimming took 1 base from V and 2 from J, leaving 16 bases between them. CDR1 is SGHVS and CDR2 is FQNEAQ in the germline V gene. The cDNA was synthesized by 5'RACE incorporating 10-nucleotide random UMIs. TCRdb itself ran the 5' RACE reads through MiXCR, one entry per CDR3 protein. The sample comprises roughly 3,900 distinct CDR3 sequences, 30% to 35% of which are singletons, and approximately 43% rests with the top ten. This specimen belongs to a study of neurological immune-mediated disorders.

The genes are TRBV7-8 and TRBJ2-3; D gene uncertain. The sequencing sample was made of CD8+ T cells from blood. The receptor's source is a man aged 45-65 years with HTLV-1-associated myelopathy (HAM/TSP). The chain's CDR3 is CASSLEFEPTPTDTQYF. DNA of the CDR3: TGTGCCAGCAGCTTAGAATTTGAACCCACCCCCACAGATACGCAGTATTTT.